Presented here are 12 T cell receptor beta chains from one specimen sequenced in a study of technical replicates of blood from a few donors. Assay: immunoSEQ multiplex PCR; the TCRdb copy retains only in-frame clones and omits some. Of 65,000 to 80,000 clones detected, under 99% appear once; the ten largest clones hold around 0.2%. Sequencing was done on a sample of T cells isolated from PBMCs. Receptors were obtained from a human donor in good health.

The chain employs TRBV19 and TRBJ2-3; 8 bases are shared with TRBD1. There are 15 residues in the CDR3. Germline V gene sequence: CDR1 LNHDA, CDR2 SQIVND (reference sequence). V was pared by 7 bases and J by 5 bases, with 11 bases of the junction left unmatched. The CDR3 spells CASTRGRGPGDTQYF. The CDR3 DNA reads TGTGCCAGTACGAGGGGCAGGGGGCCCGGAGATACGCAGTATTTT.

This chain joins TRBV27 and TRBJ1-1; TRBD1 is a possible D gene (5 bases). CDR3 length: 11 amino acids. Deletions cut 4 bases from V and 8 bases from J, with 8 bases between. CDR1 and CDR2 (germline): MNHEY, SMNVEV (reference sequence). The CDR3: CASSSGLEAFF. Here the CDR3 DNA reads TGTGCCAGCAGTTCAGGGTTAGAAGCTTTCTTT.

This clone occurred a few times. The genes are TRBV6-5 and TRBJ1-1; a weak D match, TRBD1 (6 bases). The germline gives CDR1 MNHEY, CDR2 SVGAGI. The CDR3 is 13 amino acids. V gave up 5 bases and J gave up 8 bases, with 15 bases separating them. The DNA of the CDR3 is TGTGCCAGCAGTATTACAGGGAATAGAGAAGCTTTCTTT. As protein: CASSITGNREAFF.

The J gene is TRBJ2-5, the V gene TRBV14, with D perhaps matching TRBD2 (5 bases). The V gene's germline CDR1 is SGHDN and CDR2 FVKESK. The CDR3 sequence is 15 residues long. V lost 3 bases to trimming and J lost 1 base, with 12 bases between them. The CDR3 protein is CASSHYPGSQETQYF. The CDR3 coding sequence is TGTGCCAGCAGCCATTATCCGGGATCCCAAGAGACCCAGTACTTC.

Here the CDR3 DNA reads TGTGCCATCAGTGACGGAGAGACCCAGTACTTC. This translates into CAISDGETQYF. This chain connects TRBV10-3 to TRBJ2-5; D gene unclear. Germline V gene data show CDR1 as ENHRY and CDR2 as SYGVKD. Between the trimmed V and J ends, which lost 3 bases and 4 bases, there was a span of 3 bases. CDR3 size: 11 residues.

The chain uses TRBV10-3 and TRBJ2-1; D unclear. The germline V gene has CDR1 ENHRY and CDR2 SYGVKD. This CDR3 is built from 13 residues. V dropped 1 base and J dropped 8 bases, with 9 bases sitting between them. CDR3 sequence reads: CAISEYESHEQFF. The CDR3 region has the DNA TGTGCCATCAGTGAGTATGAGTCGCATGAGCAGTTCTTC.

The chain's CDR3 is CASSQEWEGSYNEQFF. For the CDR3, the DNA is TGTGCCAGCAGCCAAGAGTGGGAGGGCTCCTACAATGAGCAGTTCTTC. This chain joins TRBV4-2 and TRBJ2-1, with 7 bases lining up with TRBD2. V gave up 0 bases and J gave up 0 bases; unmatched junction bases: 2. This CDR3 is 16 amino acids long. Germline assignment: CDR1 LGHNA and CDR2 YNFKEQ.

The V gene is TRBV6-1, the J gene TRBJ1-2, with no clear D. The CDR3 runs 13 residues. V was shortened by 2 bases and J by 4 bases, with 8 bases between the two germline ends. Per the germline V gene, CDR1 is MNHNS and CDR2 is SASEGT. CDR3 residues: CASSERRLYGYTF. CDR3 nucleotide sequence: TGTGCCAGCAGTGAAAGGAGACTCTATGGCTACACCTTC.

The rearrangement joins TRBV6-5 to TRBJ2-1, with D possibly being TRBD2 (5 bases). The germline V gene has CDR1 MNHEY and CDR2 SVGAGI. V was clipped by 6 bases and J by 8 bases, with 14 bases between them. The CDR3 runs to 13 residues. In nucleotides, the CDR3 is TGTGCCAGCAGGTTACTGGGGAGAGATGAGCAGTTCTTC. As protein: CASRLLGRDEQFF.

The CDR3 reads CASSLDRGDYGYTF. In DNA, the CDR3 is TGTGCCAGCAGCTTAGACAGGGGGGACTATGGCTACACCTTC. J is TRBJ1-2 and V is TRBV13, with TRBD1 matching over 8 bases. J lost 3 bases, V lost 1 base, and 1 base had no gene match. The germline gives CDR1 PRHDT, CDR2 FYEKMQ (reference sequence). The CDR3 consists of 14 residues.

The chain is built from TRBV18 and TRBJ1-1; D is uncertain. Per the germline V gene, CDR1 is KGHSH and CDR2 is LQKENI. The V end was cut by 3 bases, the J end by 4 bases, with 12 bases between. This CDR3 spans 14 amino acids. The CDR3 nucleotides are TGTGCCAGCTCACCCCGGTGGGAGTTCACTGAAGCTTTCTTT. Its protein is CASSPRWEFTEAFF.

The chain links TRBV7-8 to TRBJ2-7, with 12 bases lining up with TRBD2. Trimming took 5 bases from V and 0 from J; bases not matched to a gene: 5. The CDR3 contains 16 residues. Germline lookup yields CDR1 SGHVS and CDR2 FQNEAQ. The CDR3 loop reads CASSAGLAGSSYEQYF. The CDR3 region has the DNA TGTGCCAGCAGCGCAGGACTAGCGGGGAGCTCCTACGAGCAGTACTTC.